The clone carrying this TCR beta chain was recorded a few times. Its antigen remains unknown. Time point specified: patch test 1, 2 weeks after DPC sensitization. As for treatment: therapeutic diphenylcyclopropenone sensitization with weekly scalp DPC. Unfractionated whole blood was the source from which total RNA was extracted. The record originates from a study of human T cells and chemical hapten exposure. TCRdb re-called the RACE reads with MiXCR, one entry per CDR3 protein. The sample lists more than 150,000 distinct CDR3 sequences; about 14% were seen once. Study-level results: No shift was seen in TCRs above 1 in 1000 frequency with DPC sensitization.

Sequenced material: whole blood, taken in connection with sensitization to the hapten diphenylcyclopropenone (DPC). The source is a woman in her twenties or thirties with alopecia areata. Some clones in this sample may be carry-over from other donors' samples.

CDR3 nucleotides: TGTGCCAGCAGCTTAGCATCCGGGACAGCTAACTATGGCTACACCTTC. It specifies CASSLASGTANYGYTF. The genes are TRBV7-8 and TRBJ1-2; 7 bases are shared with TRBD1. The germline gives CDR1 SGHVS, CDR2 FQNEAQ. This CDR3 is 16 amino acids long. Trimming removed 0 bases from V and 0 bases from J; junction bases left unmatched: 4.